This TCR beta chain was captured in a study of cytomegalovirus exposure and HLA in healthy donors. On the study more broadly: A data release that came early held approximately 85 million unique TCRs from HLA-typed donors. The study, taken as a whole, reports: When analyzed later, the rates of TCR association showed variation by HLA locus, with DRB1 the most and HLA-C the fewest. In a later analysis, the majority of CMV-associated beta chains seemingly showed HLA restriction. Reports state that TCR beta sequences accurately predicted most subjects' HLA-A and HLA-B alleles.

In the case of this clone: Antigen unknown.

Primers included in the PCR were 60 Vbeta and 13 Jbeta primers. TCRdb keeps only in-frame clones here, not all; method: immunoSEQ multiplex PCR. Here the sample spans under 130,000 clones, about 83% being singletons. The CDR3 contains 15 residues. Germline trimming cut 6 bases from V and 9 bases from J; bases unmatched to any gene: 10. CDR1 and CDR2 (germline): SGHRS, YFSETQ. This sequence joins TRBV5-1 and TRBJ2-1; 12 nucleotides line up with TRBD2. Sequenced material: PBMCs. The clonotype was recovered from a female donor in good health and CMV-seropositive. The CDR3 protein is CASTKTSGSASEQFF. CDR3 nucleotides: TGCGCCAGCACCAAGACTAGCGGGAGTGCGAGTGAGCAGTTCTTC.